The clone carrying this T cell receptor beta chain was counted many times. Its antigen is unknown. Amplified TCR beta CDR3 regions came from RNA transcripts. During a first-round RT-PCR of the TCR CDR3, the HTBI primer set was used. TCRdb independently ran MiXCR on the multiplex PCR reads; one entry per CDR3 protein. The sample includes 250,000 to 350,000 distinct CDR3 sequences, more than 15% of them seen just once. A Clinical Activity Score of at least 3, a NOSPECS grade of at least 4 and a duration under 3 months were recorded in the ophthalmopathy patients. This sample is drawn from a study of T cells in Graves' hyperthyroidism and ophthalmopathy. Regarding the study as a whole: Blood samples included most of the expanded thyroid clonotypes exceeding 0.001.

The germline gives CDR1 MDHEN, CDR2 SYDVKM. V shed 0 bases and J shed 0 bases, with 3 bases lying between them. This CDR3 contains 14 residues. V gene TRBV28 combines with J gene TRBJ1-3; no reliable D call. The TCR originated in a woman aged 60-75 years with Graves' ophthalmopathy. The source material was blood. CDR3 coding DNA: TGTGCCAGCAGTTTATGGAACTCTGGAAACACCATATATTTT. As protein: CASSLWNSGNTIYF.